This T cell receptor (beta chain) came from a study of preoperative IRX-2 immunotherapy in early breast cancer (dated by TCRdb to about 2019). Relative to germline, V is 5 bases shorter and J is 1 base shorter, with 8 bases between their ends. CDR1 and CDR2 (MNHGY, SAAAGT) derive from the germline V gene. The CDR3 covers 13 residues, taking in both the cysteine and the phenylalanine. The read is trimmed to its CDR3 DNA, 39 bases read in frame from base 1. Preparation of the library involved the immunoSEQ multiplex PCR assay. What TCRdb holds here is the immuneACCESS table cut down to in-frame rearrangements. Part of the clones is not present; checked against another copy, under half of the missing clones reflect an unresolved V gene, and the others are unexplained. This sample is represented by over 25,000 clones; roughly 77% of them were singletons. Of the sample, approximately 1.3% is held by the ten largest clones.

For this clone: Its binding antigen is unknown. No per-base quality is available; no much larger clone lies one base away.

This sample's treatment or condition label indicates: preoperative locoregional IRX-2 cytokine immunotherapy. The samples were obtained from a phase Ib study in which preoperative, locoregional IRX-2 cytokine immunotherapy intended to prime immune responses was tested. The donors were early-stage breast cancer patients who were given IRX-2 prior to surgery. The chain uses TRBV6-8 and TRBJ1-1, with a weak D call of TRBD1 (5 bases match). The clonotype was recovered from a human donor with breast cancer. Here the sequenced sample was lymph node tissue, taken after IRX-2 immunotherapy. This receptor has the CDR3 CASSPGENTEAFF. At the DNA level, the sequence is TGTGCCAGCAGTCCGGGGGAGAACACTGAAGCTTTCTTT.